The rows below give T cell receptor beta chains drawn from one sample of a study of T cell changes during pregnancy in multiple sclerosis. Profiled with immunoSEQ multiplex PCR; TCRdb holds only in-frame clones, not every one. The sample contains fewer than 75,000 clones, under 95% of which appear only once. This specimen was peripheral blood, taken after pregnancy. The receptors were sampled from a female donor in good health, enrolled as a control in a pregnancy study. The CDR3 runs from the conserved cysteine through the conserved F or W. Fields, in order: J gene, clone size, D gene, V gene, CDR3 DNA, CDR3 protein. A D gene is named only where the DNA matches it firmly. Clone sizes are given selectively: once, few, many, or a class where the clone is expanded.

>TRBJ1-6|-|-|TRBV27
TGTGCCAGCAGATTAGGGGACGGGAGCTCCTATAATTCACCCCTCCACTTT
CASRLGDGSSYNSPLHF
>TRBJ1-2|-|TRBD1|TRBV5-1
TGCGCCAGCAGCCCCGGACAGGGCCTAGAGTATGGCTACACCTTC
CASSPGQGLEYGYTF
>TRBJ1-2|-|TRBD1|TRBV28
TGTGCCAGCAGGACAGGGGCAAGAGGCTACACCTTC
CASRTGARGYTF
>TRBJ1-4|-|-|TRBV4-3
TGCGCCAGCAGCCAAGATCCCTCTATACGGGGACACTCAACTAATGAAAAACTGTTTTTT
CASSQDPSIRGHSTNEKLFF
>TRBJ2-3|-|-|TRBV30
TGTGCCTGGACAGGCTATCAGGCCCCCGATACGCAGTATTTT
CAWTGYQAPDTQYF
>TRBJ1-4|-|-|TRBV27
TGTGCCAGCAGTTCTCCCTCAGCAACTAATGAAAAACTGTTTTTT
CASSSPSATNEKLFF
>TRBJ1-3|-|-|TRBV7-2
TGTGCCAGCAGCTTAGCAGGAACAGGCGGAACGGGAAACACCATATATTTT
CASSLAGTGGTGNTIYF
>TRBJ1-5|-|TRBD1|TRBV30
TGTGCCTGGAGTGGGACAGGGAGTTATAGCAATCAGCCCCAGCATTTT
CAWSGTGSYSNQPQHF
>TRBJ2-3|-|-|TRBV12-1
TGTGCCAGCAGCGCCCGGGGTCAGACGGGGTACCGTAGCACAGATACGCAGTATTTT
CASSARGQTGYRSTDTQYF
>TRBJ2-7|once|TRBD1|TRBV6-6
TGTGCCAGCACCACCGGGACAGGAACCTACGAGCAGTACTTC
CASTTGTGTYEQYF
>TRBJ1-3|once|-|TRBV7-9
TGTGCCAGCAGCTTAGTTGCCCACAGCCGCTCTGGAAACACCATATATTTT
CASSLVAHSRSGNTIYF
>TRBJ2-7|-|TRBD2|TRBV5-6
TGTGCCAGCAGCCCGAGCGGGAGAGTCTCCTACGAGCAGTACTTC
CASSPSGRVSYEQYF
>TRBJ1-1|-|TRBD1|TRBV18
TGTGCCAGCTTTCCGGGACAGAAGAACACTGAAGCTTTCTTT
CASFPGQKNTEAFF
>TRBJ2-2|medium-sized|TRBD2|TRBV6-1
TGTGCCAGCAGTGAAGCACTAGCGTCGGCCGGGGAGCTGTTTTTT
CASSEALASAGELFF
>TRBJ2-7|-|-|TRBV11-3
TGTGCCAGCAGCTCCCGGTTGGTGACCTACGAGCAGTACTTC
CASSSRLVTYEQYF
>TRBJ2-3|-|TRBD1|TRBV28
TGTGCCAGCAGTTCCCCCCGACAGGGGGCCTATACGCAGTATTTT
CASSSPRQGAYTQYF
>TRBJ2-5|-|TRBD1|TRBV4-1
TGCGCCAGCAGCCAAGAGACCACAGGGGGCTTGGAGACCCAGTACTTC
CASSQETTGGLETQYF
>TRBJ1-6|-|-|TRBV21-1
TGTGCCAGCAGCAAAGGTGGCGTAGGGGCGCCCCTCCACTTT
CASSKGGVGAPLHF
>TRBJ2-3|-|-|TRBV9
TGTGCCAGCAGCCCCCTAGAGGGCAAGTATTTT
CASSPLEGKYF
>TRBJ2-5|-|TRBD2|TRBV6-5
TGTGCCAGCAGTCGTACTAGCGTAGAGACCCAGTACTTC
CASSRTSVETQYF
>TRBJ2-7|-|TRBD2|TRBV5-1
TGCGCCAGCAGCCGGATACGGAATCTAGCGGGAGGGAGTTACGAGCAGTACTTC
CASSRIRNLAGGSYEQYF
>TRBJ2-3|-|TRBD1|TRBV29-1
TGCAGCGCCACGACAGGGTTCGGCGCAGATACGCAGTATTTT
CSATTGFGADTQYF
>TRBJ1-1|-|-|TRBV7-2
TGTGCCAGCAGTCCCCAGTTGAACACTGAAGCTTTCTTT
CASSPQLNTEAFF
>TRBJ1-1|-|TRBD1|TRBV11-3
TGTGCCAGCGGAGGTGGGGACAGGGAGACTGAAGCTTTCTTT
CASGGGDRETEAFF
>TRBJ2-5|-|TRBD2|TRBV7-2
TGTGCCAGCAGCTCGAGGGCAGTGGCTAGCGGGTCCCAAGAGACCCAGTACTTC
CASSSRAVASGSQETQYF
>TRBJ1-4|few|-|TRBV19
TGTGCCAGTAGTATGGTCAGGACAACAACTAATGAAAAACTGTTTTTT
CASSMVRTTTNEKLFF
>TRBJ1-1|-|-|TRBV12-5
TGTGCTAGTGGTTTGGTAACAGACGCCGGCGCCCCTAAAGCTTTCTTT
CASGLVTDAGAPKAFF
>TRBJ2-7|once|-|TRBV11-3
TGTGCCAGCAGCGAGGGACTCCAAGAGCAGTACTTC
CASSEGLQEQYF
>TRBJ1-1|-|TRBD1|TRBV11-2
TGTGCCAGCAGCTTAACAGGGGCAACCTACACTGAAGCTTTCTTT
CASSLTGATYTEAFF
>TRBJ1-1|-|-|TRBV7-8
TGTGCCAGCAGCCCAGACACTGAAGCTTTCTTT
CASSPDTEAFF
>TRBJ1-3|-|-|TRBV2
TGTGCCAGCAGGTCCGCCAGGGAAACAAGGAACACCATATATTTT
CASRSARETRNTIYF
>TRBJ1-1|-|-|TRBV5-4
TGTGCCAGCAGCTTTTTATCTACTGAAGCTTTCTTT
CASSFLSTEAFF
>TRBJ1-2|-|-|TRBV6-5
TGTGCCAGCAGTTACTCCTACGGTGGCTACACCTTC
CASSYSYGGYTF
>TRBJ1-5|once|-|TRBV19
TGTGCCAGTAGTATCGGGGTTTATAGCAATCAGCCCCAGCATTTT
CASSIGVYSNQPQHF
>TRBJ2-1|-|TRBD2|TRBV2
TGTGCCAGCAGTGAAGAATCGGCGGGAGTTGGGAATGAGCAGTTCTTC
CASSEESAGVGNEQFF
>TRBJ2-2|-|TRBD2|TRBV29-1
TGCAGCGTTGCCCCGCTAGCGGGAACAAACACCGGGGAGCTGTTTTTT
CSVAPLAGTNTGELFF
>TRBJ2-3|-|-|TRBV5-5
TGTGCCAGCAGCTTTGAGGGAACTGATACGCAGTATTTT
CASSFEGTDTQYF
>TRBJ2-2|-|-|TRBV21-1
TGTGCCAGCAGCAAAGGATTTAGCGGGAGGGCCGCCACCGGGGAGCTGTTTTTT
CASSKGFSGRAATGELFF
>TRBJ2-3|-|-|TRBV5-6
TGTGCCAGCAGCCTTACAGGGCCCACGGGTCTGTATTTT
CASSLTGPTGLYF
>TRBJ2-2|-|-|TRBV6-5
TGTGCCAGCAGACCCCTTGGGGCTGACACCGGGGAGCTGTTTTTT
CASRPLGADTGELFF
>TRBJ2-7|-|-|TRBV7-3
TGTGCCAGCAGCCAGAAAGGTCTCGGGGTCGAGCAGTACTTC
CASSQKGLGVEQYF
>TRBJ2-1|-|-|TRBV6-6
TGTGCCAGCAGTTACTCGTCGGCCCAGGCATTGGGTGAGCAGTTCTTC
CASSYSSAQALGEQFF
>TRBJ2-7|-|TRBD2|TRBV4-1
TGCGCCAGCAGCCCCTGGGGGGGAGGACTAGCGGGAGGGATCTACGAGCAGTACTTC
CASSPWGGGLAGGIYEQYF
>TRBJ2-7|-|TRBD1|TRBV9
TGTGCCAGCAGCGTATTCCCCGGGACAGAATACGAGCAGTACTTC
CASSVFPGTEYEQYF
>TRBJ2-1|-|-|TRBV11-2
TGTGCCAGCAGCTTAGGGTACAGGGTGCAAGATGAGCAGTTCTTC
CASSLGYRVQDEQFF
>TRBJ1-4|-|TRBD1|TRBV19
TGTGCCAGTAGTATAGGGGGGACAGCTAATAATGAAAAACTGTTTTTT
CASSIGGTANNEKLFF
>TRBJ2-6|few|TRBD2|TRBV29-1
TGCAGCGTCCGGGGGGGGTCTGGGGCCAACGTCCTGACTTTC
CSVRGGSGANVLTF
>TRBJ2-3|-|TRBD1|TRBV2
TGTGCCAGCAGCACCACAGGGGACACAGATACGCAGTATTTT
CASSTTGDTDTQYF